A selection of T cell receptor beta chains follows, all from one sample in a study of human T cells and chemical hapten exposure. MiXCR, applied by TCRdb to the RACE reads, yields one record per CDR3 protein. The repertoire holds more than 30,000 distinct CDR3 sequences, around 6.8% seen once, with around 10% in the top ten. This material consisted of whole blood, taken in connection with sensitization to the hapten diphenylcyclopropenone (DPC). The origin of the receptors is a woman aged 25-40 years with alopecia areata. Some clones in this sample may be carry-over from other donors' samples. Both conserved end residues are part of each CDR3. A D gene is named only where the DNA matches it firmly. Expanded clones get a size class; other rows say once, few or many, or leave the size out.

D: -; J: TRBJ1-5; size: -; V: TRBV12-3/TRBV12-4; DNA: TGTGCCAGCAGTGTCCCCGGGACTCAGCCCCAGCATTTT; CDR3: CASSVPGTQPQHF
D: -; J: TRBJ2-3; size: -; V: TRBV7-2; DNA: TGTGCCAGCAGCCATAGGCTCAGAGGGATCACAGATACGCAGTATTTT; CDR3: CASSHRLRGITDTQYF
D: -; J: TRBJ1-5; size: few; V: TRBV7-9; DNA: TGTGCCAGCATCCCTCAGCCCCAGCATTTT; CDR3: CASIPQPQHF
D: -; J: TRBJ2-3; size: many; V: TRBV7-7; DNA: TGTGCCAGCAGCTCCCTTGGGCCCACAGATACGCAGTATTTT; CDR3: CASSSLGPTDTQYF
D: TRBD2; J: TRBJ2-5; size: many; V: TRBV12-3/TRBV12-4; DNA: TGTGCCAGCAGCAAGAAGCGGGGGCAAGAGACCCAGTACTTC; CDR3: CASSKKRGQETQYF
D: -; J: TRBJ2-7; size: -; V: TRBV28; DNA: TGTGCCAGCAGGAGCCTCCGGGCCTTATTTTACGAGCAGTACTTC; CDR3: CASRSLRALFYEQYF
D: TRBD1; J: TRBJ1-6; size: few; V: TRBV6-5; DNA: TGTGCCAGCAGTTACTCAATTACAGGGGAATCACCCCTCCACTTT; CDR3: CASSYSITGESPLHF
D: -; J: TRBJ1-5; size: few; V: TRBV27; DNA: TGTGCCAGCAGTTTAATGGTAGGAGGAAATCAGCCCCAGCATTTT; CDR3: CASSLMVGGNQPQHF
D: -; J: TRBJ1-6; size: few; V: TRBV28; DNA: TGTGCCAGCAGTCCCGACCCGCGTGGCTATAATTCACCCCTCCACTTT; CDR3: CASSPDPRGYNSPLHF
D: TRBD1; J: TRBJ2-1; size: many; V: TRBV3-1; DNA: TGTGCCAGCAGCCAACTAGACAGGGGTCAGTTCTTC; CDR3: CASSQLDRGQFF
D: TRBD2; J: TRBJ2-1; size: few; V: TRBV12-3/TRBV12-4; DNA: TGTGCCAGCAAAGAGGGACTACTCTTAAATGAGCAGTTCTTC; CDR3: CASKEGLLLNEQFF
D: -; J: TRBJ1-3; size: many; V: TRBV28; DNA: TGTGCCAGCAGTTCGCAGGGTTCTGGAAACACCATATATTTT; CDR3: CASSSQGSGNTIYF
D: TRBD2; J: TRBJ2-3; size: medium-sized; V: TRBV5-1; DNA: TGCGCCAGCAGCTTGGGACTAGCCGGCGCAGATACGCAGTATTTT; CDR3: CASSLGLAGADTQYF
D: -; J: TRBJ2-3; size: many; V: TRBV7-9; DNA: TGTGCCAGCAGCCGGACCGCTAGCACAGATACGCAGTATTTT; CDR3: CASSRTASTDTQYF
D: -; J: TRBJ2-7; size: many; V: TRBV7-9; DNA: TGTGCCAGCAGCTTAAGAGGGGGGTACGAGCAGTACTTC; CDR3: CASSLRGGYEQYF
D: -; J: TRBJ1-5; size: -; V: TRBV9; DNA: TGTGCCAGCAGCGATTCAGGGATGCGCAATCAGCCCCAGCATTTT; CDR3: CASSDSGMRNQPQHF
D: -; J: TRBJ2-7; size: many; V: TRBV28; DNA: TGTGCCAGCAGTTATGGGGGAGGGGGCCTCGACGAGCAGTACTTC; CDR3: CASSYGGGGLDEQYF
D: TRBD1; J: TRBJ1-6; size: -; V: TRBV7-2; DNA: TGTGCCAGCAGCTTAGCGTTGGCAGGGGGCTCTAATTCACCCCTCCACTTT; CDR3: CASSLALAGGSNSPLHF
D: -; J: TRBJ2-3; size: many; V: TRBV5-1; DNA: TGCGCCAGCAGCTCAACCACAGATACGCAGTATTTT; CDR3: CASSSTTDTQYF
D: TRBD1; J: TRBJ1-1; size: few; V: TRBV20-1; DNA: TGCAGTGCTAGAAGTAGCGAGTCGTGGCAGGGGGCAATTAAGAACACTGAAGCTTTCTTT; CDR3: CSARSSESWQGAIKNTEAFF
D: -; J: TRBJ1-1; size: -; V: TRBV28; DNA: TGTGCCAGCCGAACCGCTCAGAACACTGAAGCTTTCTTT; CDR3: CASRTAQNTEAFF
D: TRBD2; J: TRBJ2-3; size: many; V: TRBV7-2; DNA: TGTGCCAGCAGCTTGGACGGGGGGGGCACAGATACGCAGTATTTT; CDR3: CASSLDGGGTDTQYF
D: -; J: TRBJ1-6; size: -; V: TRBV6-5; DNA: TGTGCCAGCAGCATCACCCCTCAGACAGGCCTAAGAAACCCCCTCCACTTT; CDR3: CASSITPQTGLRNPLHF
D: TRBD2; J: TRBJ2-3; size: few; V: TRBV29-1; DNA: TGCAGCGTTAAGACTAGCGGGGGAGATACGCAGTATTTT; CDR3: CSVKTSGGDTQYF
D: -; J: TRBJ1-6; size: few; V: TRBV4-3; DNA: TGCGCCAGCAGCCATTTCGGGCAGGACGATTATAATTCACCCCTCCACTTT; CDR3: CASSHFGQDDYNSPLHF
D: -; J: TRBJ1-4; size: -; V: TRBV7-9; DNA: TGTGCCAGCAGCTTAAACACTCTCGGGAGTCCACCAGAAAAACTGTTTTTT; CDR3: CASSLNTLGSPPEKLFF
D: -; J: TRBJ1-1; size: many; V: TRBV28; DNA: TGTGCCAGCAGTTCCCAGGTGGACACTGAAGCTTTCTTT; CDR3: CASSSQVDTEAFF
D: -; J: TRBJ1-2; size: -; V: TRBV29-1; DNA: TGCAGCGTCGAAATGAGGGGGAATTGGTATGGCTACACCTTC; CDR3: CSVEMRGNWYGYTF
D: -; J: TRBJ2-6; size: many; V: TRBV28; DNA: TGTGCCAGCAGTTTATTGGGGAGAACTGGGGCCAACGTCCTGACTTTC; CDR3: CASSLLGRTGANVLTF
D: -; J: TRBJ1-5; size: -; V: TRBV6-1; DNA: TGTGCCAGCAGTGATGGAAGCAATCAGCCCCAGCATTTT; CDR3: CASSDGSNQPQHF
D: TRBD2; J: TRBJ2-2; size: few; V: TRBV5-1; DNA: TGCGCCAGCAGCTTACTAGAGGGACTAGACAACACCGGGGAGCTGTTTTTT; CDR3: CASSLLEGLDNTGELFF
D: TRBD2; J: TRBJ2-3; size: many; V: TRBV7-6; DNA: TGTGCCAGCAGCTTAGCAGCGGGGGGAACAGATACGCAGTATTTT; CDR3: CASSLAAGGTDTQYF
D: TRBD2; J: TRBJ2-5; size: -; V: TRBV24-1; DNA: TGTGCCACCAGTGATTTAGTATCTAGCGGGGGGGAAGAGACCCAGTACTTC; CDR3: CATSDLVSSGGEETQYF
D: -; J: TRBJ2-3; size: -; V: TRBV6-2/TRBV6-3; DNA: TGTGCCAGCAGTTTTGGCGGAGATACGCAGTATTTT; CDR3: CASSFGGDTQYF
D: TRBD1; J: TRBJ2-7; size: few; V: TRBV2; DNA: TGTGCCAGCAGTGGCGGCGGGACAGGTTCCTACGAGCAGTACTTC; CDR3: CASSGGGTGSYEQYF
D: TRBD1; J: TRBJ1-1; size: -; V: TRBV5-1; DNA: TGCGCCAGCAGACCGGACAGGGGACCTTACACTGAAGCTTTCTTT; CDR3: CASRPDRGPYTEAFF
D: -; J: TRBJ2-1; size: few; V: TRBV7-6; DNA: TGTGCCAGCAGCGGAGGGACCTACAATGAGCAGTTCTTC; CDR3: CASSGGTYNEQFF